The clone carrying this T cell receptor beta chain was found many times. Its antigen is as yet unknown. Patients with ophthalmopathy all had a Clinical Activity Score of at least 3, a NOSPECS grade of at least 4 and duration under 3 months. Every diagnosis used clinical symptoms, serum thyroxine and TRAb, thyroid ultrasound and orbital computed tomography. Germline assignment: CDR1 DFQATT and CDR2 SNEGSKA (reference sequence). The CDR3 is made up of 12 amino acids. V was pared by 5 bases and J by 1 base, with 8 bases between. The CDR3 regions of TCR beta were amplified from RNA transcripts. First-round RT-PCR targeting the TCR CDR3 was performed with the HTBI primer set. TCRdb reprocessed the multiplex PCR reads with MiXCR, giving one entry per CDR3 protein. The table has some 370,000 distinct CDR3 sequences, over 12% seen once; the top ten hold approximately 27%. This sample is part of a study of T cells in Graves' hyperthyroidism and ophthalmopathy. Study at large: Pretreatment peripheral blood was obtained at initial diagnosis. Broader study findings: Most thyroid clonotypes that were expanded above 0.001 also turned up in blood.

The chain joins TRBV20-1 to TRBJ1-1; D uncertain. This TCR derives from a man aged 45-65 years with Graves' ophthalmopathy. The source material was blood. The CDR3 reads CSAFEWNTEAFF. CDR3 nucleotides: TGCAGTGCTTTTGAATGGAACACTGAAGCTTTCTTT.